Sequencing of this T cell receptor beta chain was carried out in a study of cytomegalovirus exposure and HLA in healthy donors (dated by TCRdb to about 2017). The study in broad terms: The 700 or so repertoires of the first cohort and the 110 or so validation repertoires were produced on the same platform, according to a later analysis. The study aimed to test whether cataloging public T cell receptors could reveal signatures of past pathogen exposure. Besides the first cohort of roughly 660 subjects, a separate validation cohort made up of some 110 different subjects was used. To predict cytomegalovirus infection status, the study brought together high-throughput TCR immunosequencing, statistical association of individual TCRs with disease status, and machine learning. What the authors observed across the whole study: The study gave a list of 150 to 200 TCR beta chains associated with cytomegalovirus. A later analysis had no HLA typing for the validation cohort, so co-occurrence there was scored across all 130 or so repertoires. Subsequent analysis determined that TCRs grouped into clusters in the first cohort also showed a tendency toward co-occurrence across the 120 or so validation repertoires, and approximately 94% of cluster scores exceeded 0. While some public TCRs were present in many individuals, most TCR sequences turned up only very rarely across donors. Three of the identified cytomegalovirus-associated TCR beta chains were confirmed in vitro to be specific for cytomegalovirus antigens. It was suggested by the authors that the approach could potentially be generalized to other disease states and immunological phenotypes. The classifier was reported to diagnose cytomegalovirus status with high specificity and sensitivity in both the original and validation cohorts.

The CDR3 runs 14 residues from the cysteine to the phenylalanine. The entry retains the CDR3 DNA only, 42 bases that are in frame from base 1. CDR1 and CDR2, looked up from the germline V gene (reference sequence), are LNHNV and YYDKDF. Trimming at the junction amounts to 4 bases on V and 5 bases on J, and the germline ends lie 14 bases apart. The donors were included in the validation cohort of over a hundred subjects, a group kept apart from the roughly 700-subject first cohort. Points on this clone: The specificity of this receptor is unknown. Per-base qualities were not stored, and no clone one base away is much larger.

Libraries came from the immunoSEQ multiplex PCR assay. Processing in the source paper ran as follows. A statistical classification framework was developed to diagnose cytomegalovirus status using the catalog of TCR beta chain sequences. Imported from immuneACCESS, the table was reduced by TCRdb to in-frame sequences with V and J called. These copies leave out some clones; in studies compared against another copy, an unresolved V gene accounts for under half, and the cause of the remainder is not known. V, J and clone size reflect that table, while D and trimming were determined from the DNA. The sample yields 76,000 or so clones; 85% to 95% were counted once. Around 2.1% of the sample goes to the ten largest clones.

Sample: PBMCs. The TCR originated in a young woman in good health and CMV-seronegative. The chain was built from TRBV15 and TRBJ1-1; TRBD1 might be the D gene, on 5 matching bases. In nucleotides, the sequence is TGTGCCACCAGCATCACGGTGGGGGGGACTGAAGCTTTCTTT. Its protein product is CATSITVGGTEAFF.